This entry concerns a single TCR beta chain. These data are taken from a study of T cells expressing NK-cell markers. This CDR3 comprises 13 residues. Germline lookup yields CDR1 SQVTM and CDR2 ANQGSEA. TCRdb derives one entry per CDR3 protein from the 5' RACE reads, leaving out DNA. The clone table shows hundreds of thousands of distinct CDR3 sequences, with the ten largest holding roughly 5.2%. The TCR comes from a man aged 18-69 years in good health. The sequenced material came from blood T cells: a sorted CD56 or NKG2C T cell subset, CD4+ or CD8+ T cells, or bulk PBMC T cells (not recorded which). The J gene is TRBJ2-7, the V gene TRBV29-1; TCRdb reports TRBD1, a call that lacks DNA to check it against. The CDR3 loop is CSARQDLGGEQYF.